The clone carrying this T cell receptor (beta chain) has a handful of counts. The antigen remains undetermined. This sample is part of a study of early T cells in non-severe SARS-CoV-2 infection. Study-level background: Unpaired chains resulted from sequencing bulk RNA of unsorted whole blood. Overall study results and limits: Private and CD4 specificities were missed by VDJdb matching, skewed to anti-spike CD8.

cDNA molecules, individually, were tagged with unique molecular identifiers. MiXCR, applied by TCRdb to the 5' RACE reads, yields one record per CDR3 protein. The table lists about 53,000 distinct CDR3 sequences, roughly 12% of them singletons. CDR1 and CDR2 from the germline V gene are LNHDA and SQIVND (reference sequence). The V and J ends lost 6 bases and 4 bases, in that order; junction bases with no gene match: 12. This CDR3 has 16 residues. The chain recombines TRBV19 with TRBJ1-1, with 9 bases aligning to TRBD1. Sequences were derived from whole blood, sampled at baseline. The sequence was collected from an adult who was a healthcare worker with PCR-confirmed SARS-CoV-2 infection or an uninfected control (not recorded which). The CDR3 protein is CASSLNPGQGITEAFF. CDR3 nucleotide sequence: TGTGCCAGTAGCCTAAACCCGGGACAGGGAATCACTGAAGCTTTCTTT. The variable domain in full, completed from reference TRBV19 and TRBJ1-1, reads DGGITQSPKYLFRKEGQNVTLSCEQNLNHDAMYWYRQDPGQGLRLIYYSQIVNDFQKGDIAEGYSVSREKKESFPLTVTSAQKNPTAFYLCASSLNPGQGITEAFFGQGTRLTVV.